The 9 T cell receptor beta chains reported below all come from one sample, sequenced in a study of blood T cell repertoires in COVID-19. Sequenced by immunoSEQ multiplex PCR; TCRdb stores in-frame clones only, minus some. The table shows approximately 270,000 clones, with over 75% occurring only once. The sample taken for sequencing was peripheral blood. These receptors all come from a woman in her seventies with acute or convalescent COVID-19.

This chain uses TRBV7-9 with TRBJ1-5; TRBD1 might be the D (5 bases). The CDR3 spans 13 residues. Germline CDR1 and CDR2: SEHNR and FQNEAQ (reference sequence). V lost 2 bases, J lost 9 bases, and 11 bases lay in between. The CDR3 sequence is CASSLQGPRPQHF. CDR3 nucleotides: TGTGCCAGCAGCTTACAGGGCCCTCGGCCCCAGCATTTT.

This clone was seen more than once but under ten times. The chain has TRBV19 and TRBJ1-5, with a tentative D call TRBD1 (5 bases). The CDR3 consists of 24 residues. In germline, CDR1 is LNHDA, CDR2 SQIVND (reference sequence). V dropped 2 bases and J dropped 0 bases, with 35 bases sitting between them. CDR3 sequence: CASSIKFGTKNAAREIISNQPQHF. The CDR3 nucleotides are TGTGCCAGTAGTATAAAATTTGGAACTAAAAACGCCGCCAGGGAAATTATTAGCAATCAGCCCCAGCATTTT.

The chain carries TRBV4-1 and TRBJ1-5, with D hard to call. This CDR3 has 13 amino acids. Germline V gene lookup returns CDR1 MGHRA and CDR2 YSYEKL. With 1 base removed from V and 4 bases from J, the gap between germline ends came to 5 bases. The CDR3 coding sequence is TGCGCCAGCAGCCAAGGCGGGAATCAGCCCCAGCATTTT. It specifies CASSQGGNQPQHF.

The chain recombines TRBV19 with TRBJ1-2; 7 bases line up with TRBD1. The CDR3 length is 15 residues. Germline V CDR1 and CDR2: LNHDA, SQIVND (reference sequence). After removal of 4 bases from V and 4 bases from J, the junction contained 9 bases not matched to a gene. For the CDR3, the DNA is TGTGCCAGTAGTAGGGCAGACAGGGATATCTATGGCTACACCTTC. Amino acids: CASSRADRDIYGYTF.

This clone was found once. This chain connects TRBV7-9 to TRBJ1-1; D call uncertain. Germline CDR1 SEHNR, CDR2 FQNEAQ (reference sequence). This CDR3 region has 13 residues. Trimming cost V 1 base and J 3 bases, with 6 bases left between them. CDR3 coding DNA: TGTGCCAGCAGCTTAGAGCCTTACACTGAAGCTTTCTTT. Protein: CASSLEPYTEAFF.

Turning to this clone: Additional DNA sequences in this sample encode the identical CDR3. The chain links TRBV3-1 (or the pseudogene TRBV3-2) to TRBJ1-1; 7 nucleotides align to TRBD1. V dropped 4 bases and J dropped 8; count of bases not matched to a gene: 1. The CDR3 consists of 11 residues. The germline V gene encodes CDR1 LGHDT and CDR2 YNNKEL (reference sequence). Here the CDR3 reads CASSRDREAFF. The CDR3 DNA follows: TGTGCCAGCAGCCGGGACAGAGAAGCTTTCTTT.

V usage is TRBV4-1 and J usage is TRBJ2-7, with 7 bases aligning to TRBD2. The V and J ends lost 1 base and 4 bases, in that order; junction bases with no gene match: 13. The CDR3 length is 17 residues. Germline V gene data show CDR1 as MGHRA and CDR2 as YSYEKL. The CDR3 DNA sequence: TGCGCCAGCAGCCAAGGTCATCTAGCGGCGGTGGTGTACGAGCAGTACTTC. It specifies CASSQGHLAAVVYEQYF.

This sequence joins TRBV19 and TRBJ2-4, with 8 positions matching TRBD2. The junction had 5 bases not matched to a gene; V was cut back by 1 base and J by 0 bases. The CDR3 totals 17 residues. Looked up from germline, CDR1 is LNHDA and CDR2 is SQIVND (reference sequence). Here the CDR3 reads CASSIGLSGGAKNIQYF. The CDR3 nucleotides read TGTGCCAGTAGTATAGGTCTCAGCGGGGGAGCCAAAAACATTCAGTACTTC.

The chain employs TRBV30 and TRBJ2-7; the match to TRBD2 covers 9 bases. Trimming at V came to 7 bases and at J to 6 bases, leaving 4 bases not matched to a gene. Per germline, CDR1 GTSNPN and CDR2 SVGIG (reference sequence). The CDR3 totals 11 residues. The CDR3 DNA reads TGTGCCTCGGGACTAGCAAGCGAGCAGTACTTC. It encodes CASGLASEQYF.